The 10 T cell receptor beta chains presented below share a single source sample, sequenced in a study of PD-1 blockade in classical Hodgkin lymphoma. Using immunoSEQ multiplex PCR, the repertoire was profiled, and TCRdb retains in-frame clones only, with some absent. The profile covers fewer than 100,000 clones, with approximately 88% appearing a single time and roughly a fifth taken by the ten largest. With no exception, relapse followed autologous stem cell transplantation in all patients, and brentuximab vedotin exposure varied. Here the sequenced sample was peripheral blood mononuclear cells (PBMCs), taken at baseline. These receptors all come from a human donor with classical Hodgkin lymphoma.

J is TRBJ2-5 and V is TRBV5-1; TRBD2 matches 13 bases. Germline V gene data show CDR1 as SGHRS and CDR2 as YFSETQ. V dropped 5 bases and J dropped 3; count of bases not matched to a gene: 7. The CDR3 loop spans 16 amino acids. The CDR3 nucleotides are TGCGCCAGCAGACTAGCGGGAGGGCCGGTTGAAGAGACCCAGTACTTC. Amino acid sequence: CASRLAGGPVEETQYF.

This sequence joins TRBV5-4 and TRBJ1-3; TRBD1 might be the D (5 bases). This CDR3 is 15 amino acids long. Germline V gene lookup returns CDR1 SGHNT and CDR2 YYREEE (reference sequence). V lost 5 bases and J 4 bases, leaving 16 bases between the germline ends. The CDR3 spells CASSTGRAAGNTIYF. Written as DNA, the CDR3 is TGTGCCAGCAGTACCGGCAGGGCTGCCGGAAACACCATATATTTT.

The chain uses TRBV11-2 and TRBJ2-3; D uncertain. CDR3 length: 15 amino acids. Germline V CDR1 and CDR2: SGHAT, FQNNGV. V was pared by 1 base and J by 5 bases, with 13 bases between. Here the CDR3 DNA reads TGTGCCAGCAGCTTAGCTACGCACACAGTAGATACGCAGTATTTT. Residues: CASSLATHTVDTQYF. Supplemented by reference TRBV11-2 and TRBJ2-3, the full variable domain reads EAGVAQSPRYKIIEKRQSVAFWCNPISGHATLYWYQQILGQGPKLLIQFQNNGVVDDSQLPKDRFSAERLKGVDSTLKIQPAKLEDSAVYLCASSLATHTVDTQYFGPGTRLTVL.

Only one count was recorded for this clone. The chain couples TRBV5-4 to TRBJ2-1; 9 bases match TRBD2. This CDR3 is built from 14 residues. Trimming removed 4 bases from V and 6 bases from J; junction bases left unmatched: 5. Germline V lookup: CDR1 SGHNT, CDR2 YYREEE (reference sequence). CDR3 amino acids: CASSPGLATNEQFF. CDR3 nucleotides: TGTGCCAGCAGCCCGGGACTAGCAACCAATGAGCAGTTCTTC.

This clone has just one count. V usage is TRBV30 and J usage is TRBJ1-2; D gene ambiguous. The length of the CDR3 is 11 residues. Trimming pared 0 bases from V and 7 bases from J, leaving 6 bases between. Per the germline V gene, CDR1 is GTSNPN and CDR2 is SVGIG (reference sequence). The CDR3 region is CAWSVGGGYTF. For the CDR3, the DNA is TGTGCCTGGAGTGTTGGAGGTGGCTACACCTTC. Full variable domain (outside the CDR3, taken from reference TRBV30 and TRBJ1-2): SQTIHQWPATLVQPVGSPLSLECTVEGTSNPNLYWYRQAAGRGLQLLFYSVGIGQISSEVPQNLSASRPQDRQFILSSKKLLLSDSGFYLCAWSVGGGYTFGSGTRLTVV.

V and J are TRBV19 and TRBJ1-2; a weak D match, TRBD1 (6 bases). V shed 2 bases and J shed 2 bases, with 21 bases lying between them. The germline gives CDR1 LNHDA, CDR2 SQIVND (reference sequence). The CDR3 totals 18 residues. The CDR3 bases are TGTGCCAGTAGTATATCCATATCAGGGGAAACCAGGAACTATGGCTACACCTTC. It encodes CASSISISGETRNYGYTF.

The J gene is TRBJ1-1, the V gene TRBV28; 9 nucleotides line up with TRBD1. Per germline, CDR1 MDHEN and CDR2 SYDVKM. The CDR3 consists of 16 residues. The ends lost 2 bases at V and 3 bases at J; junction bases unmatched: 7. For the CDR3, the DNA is TGTGCCAGCAGTTTAACCTTCGGACAGGGGCACACTGAAGCTTTCTTT. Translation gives CASSLTFGQGHTEAFF.

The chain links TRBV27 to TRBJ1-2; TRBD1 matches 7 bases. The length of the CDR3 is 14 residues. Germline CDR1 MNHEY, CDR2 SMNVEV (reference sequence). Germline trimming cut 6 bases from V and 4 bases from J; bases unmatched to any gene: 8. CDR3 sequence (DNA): TGTGCCAGCAGCTCCGGGACAGAGCTCTATGGCTACACCTTC. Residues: CASSSGTELYGYTF.

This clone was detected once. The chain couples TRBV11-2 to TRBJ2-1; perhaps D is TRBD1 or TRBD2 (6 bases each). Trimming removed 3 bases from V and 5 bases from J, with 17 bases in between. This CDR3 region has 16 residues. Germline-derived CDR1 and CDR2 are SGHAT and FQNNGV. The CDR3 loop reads CASSFLVGRDNNEQFF. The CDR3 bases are TGTGCCAGCAGCTTTTTGGTGGGGCGGGACAACAATGAGCAGTTCTTC.

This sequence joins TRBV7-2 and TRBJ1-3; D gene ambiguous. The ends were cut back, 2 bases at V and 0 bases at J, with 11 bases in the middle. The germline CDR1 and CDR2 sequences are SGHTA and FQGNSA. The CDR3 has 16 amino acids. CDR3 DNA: TGTGCCAGCAGCTTAAATGCGCGAAACTCTGGAAACACCATATATTTT. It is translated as CASSLNARNSGNTIYF.